These T cell receptor beta chains were read from a single sample in a study of T cell responses to AZD1222 COVID-19 vaccine. Using immunoSEQ multiplex PCR, the repertoire was profiled, and TCRdb retains in-frame clones only, with some absent. The sample has 90,000 to 120,000 clones, roughly 88% seen once. The input for sequencing was peripheral blood, taken on day 0 of AZD1222 vaccination. These receptors originate from an adult in good health. CDR3s include the opening cysteine and the closing phenylalanine or tryptophan. The order of the fields is V gene, clone size, D gene, J gene, CDR3 DNA, CDR3 protein. D genes are given only for firm matches. Clone sizes are given selectively: once, few, many, or a class where the clone is expanded.

TRBV25-1	few	-	TRBJ2-2	TGTGCCAGCAGTGAAAGTGCAACCGGGGAGCTGTTTTTT	CASSESATGELFF
TRBV12-3/TRBV12-4	-	-	TRBJ1-6	TGTGCCAGCAGGACCCTACAGCATTCACCCCTCCACTTT	CASRTLQHSPLHF
TRBV11-2	-	-	TRBJ1-2	TGTGCCAGCAGCTTAGGCGTTGACACGGGCTACACCTTC	CASSLGVDTGYTF
TRBV19	-	-	TRBJ2-1	TGTGCCAGTAGTATAGCGGGCGGGAAGCAGTTCTTC	CASSIAGGKQFF
TRBV7-2	-	TRBD1	TRBJ2-5	TGTGCCAGCAGCGGTACCGGGACAGGGCGGGGGTTGGAGACCCAGTACTTC	CASSGTGTGRGLETQYF
TRBV19	-	-	TRBJ1-5	TGTGCCAGTAGGGATTTGGGAAATCAGCCCCAGCATTTT	CASRDLGNQPQHF
TRBV7-2	few	TRBD1	TRBJ1-4	TGTGCCAGCAGCTCGGACAGGGCAGGCGAAAAACTGTTTTTT	CASSSDRAGEKLFF
TRBV2	few	-	TRBJ1-3	TGTGCCAGCAGTGAAGCGCTTTTTGGGGGAGACTCTGGAAACACCATATATTTT	CASSEALFGGDSGNTIYF
TRBV28	medium-sized	TRBD1	TRBJ2-7	TGTGCCAGCAGTTTCCGACAGGGGGCCTACGAGCAGTACTTC	CASSFRQGAYEQYF
TRBV4-1	few	-	TRBJ1-5	TGCGCCAGCAGCCAGGACACCTATAGCAATCAGCCCCAGCATTTT	CASSQDTYSNQPQHF
TRBV10-1	-	-	TRBJ1-2	TGCGCCAGCATTCGGACACCACTCGGAGGTATATATGGCTACACCTTC	CASIRTPLGGIYGYTF
TRBV10-2	few	-	TRBJ1-6	TGCGCCAGCAGGTTCGAGTCAGGTTCTAACAGATATAATTCACCCCTCCACTTT	CASRFESGSNRYNSPLHF
TRBV27	-	-	TRBJ1-5	TGTGCCAGCAGTTTAGGTAGCAATCAGCCCCAGCATTTT	CASSLGSNQPQHF
TRBV18	-	-	TRBJ1-5	TGTGCCAGCTCACCACGTTATAGCAATCAGCCCCAGCATTTT	CASSPRYSNQPQHF
TRBV28	once	-	TRBJ1-1	TGTGCCAGCATGATCCGACGGATATCGAACACTGAAGCTTTCTTT	CASMIRRISNTEAFF
TRBV28	-	-	TRBJ2-6	TGTGCCCACCGGAGGTCCTTTGGGTCCAACGTCCTGACTTTC	CAHRRSFGSNVLTF
TRBV6-5	few	-	TRBJ1-2	TGTGCCAGCAGTTATTCAGGGACGGAGGGCTACACCTTC	CASSYSGTEGYTF
TRBV6-1	-	-	TRBJ1-5	TGTGCCAGCAGTGAATATCGTCAGCCCCAGCATTTT	CASSEYRQPQHF
TRBV6-5	-	-	TRBJ1-1	TGTGCCATACGCCTTCCCGGAAACACTGAAGCTTTCTTT	CAIRLPGNTEAFF
TRBV11-1	-	-	TRBJ2-1	TGTGCCAGCAGCTTGACGGGAGACCCTTACAATGAGCAGTTCTTC	CASSLTGDPYNEQFF
TRBV5-1	-	TRBD2	TRBJ2-7	TGCGCCAGCAGCTTCCAACTAGCGGGAGGCGGGGCCTACGAGCAGTACTTC	CASSFQLAGGGAYEQYF
TRBV7-9	-	-	TRBJ1-1	TGTGCCAGCAGCGAACGGAACACTGAAGCTTTCTTT	CASSERNTEAFF
TRBV28	-	-	TRBJ1-5	TGTGCCAGCAATCCGGGGGGACACTATCAGCCCCAGCATTTT	CASNPGGHYQPQHF
TRBV28	-	-	TRBJ2-1	TGTGCCAGCAGCCCGCTAGCAGCGGAGTACAATGAGCAGTTCTTC	CASSPLAAEYNEQFF
TRBV5-1	-	-	TRBJ1-4	TGCGCCAGCAGCTCCGGGACAAGTAATGAAAAACTGTTTTTT	CASSSGTSNEKLFF
TRBV12-3/TRBV12-4	-	-	TRBJ1-2	TGTGCCAGCAGTTTACATTCTGGCTACACCTTC	CASSLHSGYTF
TRBV11-2	-	-	TRBJ2-1	TGTGCCAGCAGCTCAAGCGATTCAGGAGACAATGAGCAGTTCTTC	CASSSSDSGDNEQFF